This TCR beta chain was identified in a study of blood T cell repertoires in COVID-19. As for the study in general: Sample material is recorded as cDNA or gDNA derived from T cells, B-cell-depleted T cells, or PBMCs.

Using immunoSEQ multiplex PCR, the repertoire was profiled, and TCRdb retains in-frame clones only, with some absent. Counted here are 150,000 to 200,000 clones, 70% to 80% occurring once; the ten biggest clones make up around 16%. Ages ranged from about 18 to 89 years, with residence in 20 to 30 US areas. Cohorts were assigned according to the clinical history that participants reported. For recovered donors of Cohort 3, there were two negative PCRs, clearance, or symptom resolution. The CDR3 totals 14 residues. The ends were cut back, 6 bases at V and 0 bases at J, with 11 bases in the middle. Germline V lookup: CDR1 SGHVS, CDR2 FQNEAQ.

The TCR comes from a woman aged 50 to 60 who had recovered from COVID-19. The chain carries TRBV7-8 and TRBJ1-1, with D uncertain. Sequencing was done on a sample of PBMCs or T cells enriched from blood (not recorded which). CDR3 sequence (DNA): TGTGCCAGCAGGAGAAATGATATGAACACTGAAGCTTTCTTT. Its protein product is CASRRNDMNTEAFF.